This T cell receptor (beta chain) was recovered during a study of T and B cells in COVID-19 patients. Study overall: Peripheral blood came from COVID-19 patients with active infection or after recovery.

This clonotype is medium-sized within its sample. Multiplex PCR with BIOMED2 TRB-A/B primer pools amplified TRB rearrangements. TCRdb independently ran MiXCR on the multiplex PCR reads; one entry per CDR3 protein. The top ten hold 20% to 30% of the sample, which has about 7,200 distinct CDR3 sequences, under 40% seen once. V was clipped by 3 bases and J by 7 bases, with 15 bases between them. Germline CDR1 LNHDA, CDR2 SQIVND (reference sequence). This CDR3 region has 14 residues. Each TRB amplification used about 250-550 ng of genomic DNA from blood. The receptor's source is a human donor who had recovered from COVID-19. The sequencing sample was made of blood. This rearrangement joins TRBV19 to TRBJ1-1, with a possible D match to TRBD1 (5 bases). CDR3 nucleotide sequence: TGTGCCAGTAGTATGGATAGAAGCAGGGATGAAGCTTTCTTT. The encoded protein is CASSMDRSRDEAFF.